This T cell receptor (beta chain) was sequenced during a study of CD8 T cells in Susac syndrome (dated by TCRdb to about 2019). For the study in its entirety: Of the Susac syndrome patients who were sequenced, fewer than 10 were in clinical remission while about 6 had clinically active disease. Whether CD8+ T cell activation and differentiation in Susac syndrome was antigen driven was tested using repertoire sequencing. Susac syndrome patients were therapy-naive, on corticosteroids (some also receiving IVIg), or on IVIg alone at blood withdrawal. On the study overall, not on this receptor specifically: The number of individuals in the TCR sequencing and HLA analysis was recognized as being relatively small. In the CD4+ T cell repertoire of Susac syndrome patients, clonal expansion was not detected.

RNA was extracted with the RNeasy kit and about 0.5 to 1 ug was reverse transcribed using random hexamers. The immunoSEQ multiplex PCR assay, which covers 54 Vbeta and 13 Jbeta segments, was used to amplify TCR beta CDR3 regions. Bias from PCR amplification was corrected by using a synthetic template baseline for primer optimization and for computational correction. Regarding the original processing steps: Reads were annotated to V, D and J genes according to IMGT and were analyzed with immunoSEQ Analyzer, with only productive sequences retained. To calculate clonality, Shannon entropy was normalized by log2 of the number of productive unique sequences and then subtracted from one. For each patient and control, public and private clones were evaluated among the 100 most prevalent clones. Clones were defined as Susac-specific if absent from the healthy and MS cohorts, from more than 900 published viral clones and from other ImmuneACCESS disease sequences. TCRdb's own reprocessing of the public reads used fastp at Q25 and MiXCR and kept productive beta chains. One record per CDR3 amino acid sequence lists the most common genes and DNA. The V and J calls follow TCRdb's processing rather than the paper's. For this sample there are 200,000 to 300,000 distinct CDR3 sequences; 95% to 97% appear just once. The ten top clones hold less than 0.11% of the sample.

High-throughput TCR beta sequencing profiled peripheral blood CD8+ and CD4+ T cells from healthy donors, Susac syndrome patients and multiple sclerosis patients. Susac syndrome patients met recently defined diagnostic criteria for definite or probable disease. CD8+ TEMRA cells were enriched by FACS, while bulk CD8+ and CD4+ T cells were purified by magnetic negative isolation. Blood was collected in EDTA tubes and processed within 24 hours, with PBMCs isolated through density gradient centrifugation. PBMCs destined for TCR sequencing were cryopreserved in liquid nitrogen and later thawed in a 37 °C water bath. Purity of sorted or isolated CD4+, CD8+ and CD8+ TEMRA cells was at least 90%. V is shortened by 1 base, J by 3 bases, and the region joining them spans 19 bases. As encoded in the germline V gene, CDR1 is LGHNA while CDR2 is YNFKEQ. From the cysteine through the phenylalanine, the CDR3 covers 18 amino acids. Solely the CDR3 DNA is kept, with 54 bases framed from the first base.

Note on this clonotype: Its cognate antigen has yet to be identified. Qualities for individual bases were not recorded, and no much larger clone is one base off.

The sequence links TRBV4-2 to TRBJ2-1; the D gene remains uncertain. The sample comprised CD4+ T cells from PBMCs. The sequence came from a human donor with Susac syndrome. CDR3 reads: CASSQVKRLSQYYNEQFF. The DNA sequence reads TGTGCCAGCAGCCAAGTAAAACGGTTATCCCAGTACTACAATGAGCAGTTCTTC.